Each of the 9 T cell receptor beta chains below was sequenced from the same sample in a study of PD-1 blockade in classical Hodgkin lymphoma. Clones were read by immunoSEQ multiplex PCR, and TCRdb kept only the in-frame ones, dropping some. Altogether some 13,000 clones are present, around 87% being singletons, with the ten largest covering roughly 35%. Following autologous stem cell transplantation, relapse occurred in every patient, and exposure to brentuximab vedotin varied. The sample was peripheral blood mononuclear cells (PBMCs), taken at baseline. The origin of the receptors is a human donor with classical Hodgkin lymphoma.

The chain couples TRBV5-1 to TRBJ1-1; a weak D match, TRBD1 (5 bases). Trimming took 1 base from V and 1 from J, leaving 8 bases between them. CDR3 length: 14 amino acids. The germline V gene encodes CDR1 SGHRS and CDR2 YFSETQ. This chain's CDR3 is CASSLRGANTEAFF. The CDR3 DNA reads as TGCGCCAGCAGCTTGAGAGGGGCGAACACTGAAGCTTTCTTT.

The V call is TRBV19, the J call TRBJ2-1; D possibly uses TRBD1 or TRBD2 (5 bases each). This CDR3 has 16 amino acids. Between the trimmed V and J ends, which lost 10 bases and 1 base, there was a span of 20 bases. The germline CDR1 and CDR2 sequences are LNHDA and SQIVND (reference sequence). In nucleotides, the CDR3 is TGTGCCACCTTAGACTTGGGGGAGCGGTCCTACAATGAGCAGTTCTTC. Its protein product is CATLDLGERSYNEQFF.

This chain joins TRBV10-1 and TRBJ2-1; D may be TRBD2 (6 bases). Trimming left V 3 bases short and J 2 bases short, with 14 bases between. The germline V gene encodes CDR1 WNHNN and CDR2 SYGVQD (reference sequence). The CDR3 extends over 16 amino acids. The chain's CDR3 is CASSDEGREPYNEQFF. Written as DNA, the CDR3 is TGCGCCAGCAGTGATGAAGGCCGGGAGCCCTACAATGAGCAGTTCTTC.

The chain employs TRBV14 and TRBJ2-7, with 7 positions matching TRBD2. V was pared by 0 bases and J by 5 bases, with 13 bases of the junction left unmatched. This CDR3 spans 17 amino acids. Looked up from germline, CDR1 is SGHDN and CDR2 is FVKESK. Written as DNA, the CDR3 is TGTGCCAGCAGCCAAGATCTGGGCGCGGGGGTTTATGACGAGCAGTACTTC. This sequence encodes CASSQDLGAGVYDEQYF.

The rearrangement uses TRBV6-1 and TRBJ2-7; 9 nucleotides line up with TRBD1. V shed 6 bases and J 6 bases; nucleotides not matched to a gene: 9. CDR3 length: 14 residues. CDR1 and CDR2 from the germline V gene are MNHNS and SASEGT. This CDR3 reads CASSLGQGSLEQYF. CDR3 in DNA: TGTGCCAGCAGCTTAGGACAGGGGAGTCTCGAGCAGTACTTC.

This clone was detected only once. The chain combines TRBV4-2 with TRBJ2-7; D possibly corresponds to TRBD2 (6 bases). The CDR3 sequence is 16 residues long. The germline V and J ends were trimmed by 0 bases and 0 bases, with 12 bases remaining between them. Germline V gives CDR1 LGHNA, CDR2 YNFKEQ. CDR3 in amino acids: CASSQDRGGNSYEQYF. The CDR3 DNA is TGTGCCAGCAGCCAAGACCGAGGAGGGAACTCCTACGAGCAGTACTTC.

V gene TRBV5-1 combines with J gene TRBJ2-7; 9 bases line up with TRBD2. Germline V gene lookup returns CDR1 SGHRS and CDR2 YFSETQ. The junction had 8 bases not matched to a gene; V was cut back by 3 bases and J by 7 bases. The CDR3 runs to 14 residues. This CDR3 is CASSWGTSLREQYF. CDR3 sequence (DNA): TGCGCCAGCAGCTGGGGGACTAGCCTGCGGGAGCAGTACTTC.

In its sample, this clone ranks as medium-sized. The V call is TRBV4-2, the J call TRBJ2-1, with TRBD2 matching over 10 bases. Germline CDR1 LGHNA, CDR2 YNFKEQ. Trimming took 1 base from V and 4 from J; bases not matched to a gene: 4. CDR3 size: 16 residues. The CDR3 coding sequence is TGTGCCAGCAGCCAAGGTGTAGCGGGGGGATACAATGAGCAGTTCTTC. Translation gives CASSQGVAGGYNEQFF.

The chain recombines TRBV5-6 with TRBJ1-2; D is ambiguous. There are 14 residues in the CDR3. The V end lost 5 bases, the J end lost 8 bases, and 19 bases lay between the germline ends. Germline-derived CDR1 and CDR2 are SGHDT and YYEEEE. CDR3 in DNA: TGTGCCAGCAGTCTCCAACCAAAGGCGGCGGGCTACACCTTC. This gives the protein CASSLQPKAAGYTF.